The 9 T cell receptor beta chains presented below share a single source sample, sequenced in a study of CD8+CD57+ T cells in acquired aplastic anemia. CDR3 and TCR beta VDJ profiling relied on a genomic DNA template. Using its own MiXCR run on the reads, TCRdb lists one record per CDR3 protein. The table includes some 280,000 distinct CDR3 sequences, 50% to 70% detected once. Sequencing input: sorted CD4+, CD8+, or CD8+CD57+ T cells (not recorded which) from PBMCs. The receptors stem from a human donor with severe aplastic anemia or a healthy control (not recorded which).

V and J are TRBV5-1 and TRBJ1-2; D unresolved. The CDR3 length is 14 residues. The germline gives CDR1 SGHRS, CDR2 YFSETQ. V was shortened by 4 bases and J by 4 bases, with 14 bases between the two germline ends. The CDR3 is CASSIRTDGYGYTF. The CDR3 nucleotides read TGCGCCAGCAGCATCAGGACGGACGGCTATGGCTACACCTTC.

This clonotype showed up many times. The chain couples TRBV15 to TRBJ2-4, with 9 nucleotides matching TRBD1. The V gene's germline CDR1 is LNHNV and CDR2 YYDKDF (reference sequence). The CDR3 is 18 amino acids. V shed 3 bases, J shed 0 bases, and the junction held 9 bases outside the gene matches. The CDR3, as DNA: TGTGCCACCAGCAGGGGACAGGGTCTTGGTTCAGCCAAAAACATTCAGTACTTC. Its protein is CATSRGQGLGSAKNIQYF. The full variable domain, its missing parts supplied by reference TRBV15 and TRBJ2-4, is DAMVIQNPRYQVTQFGKPVTLSCSQTLNHNVMYWYQQKSSQAPKLLFHYYDKDFNNEADTPDNFQSRRPNTSFCFLDIRSPGLGDTAMYLCATSRGQGLGSAKNIQYFGAGTRLSVL.

This clonotype was seen more than once but under ten times. This clone may be a read error of a much larger clone one base away. J is TRBJ1-4 and V is TRBV19; D is unclear. This CDR3 is built from 14 residues. Germline V gene data show CDR1 as LNHDA and CDR2 as SQIVND (reference sequence). This CDR3 is CASSPSTTNAKLFF. The CDR3 nucleotides are TGTGCCAGCAGCCCATCCACAACTAATGCAAAACTGTTTTTT.

The J gene is TRBJ1-4, the V gene TRBV19, with D maybe TRBD1 (6 bases). V was clipped by 7 bases and J by 8 bases, with 17 bases between them. The CDR3 totals 14 residues. CDR1 and CDR2 from the germline V gene are LNHDA and SQIVND (reference sequence). CDR3 in amino acids: CASTQDSKGEKLFF. The CDR3 DNA reads as TGTGCCAGTACCCAGGACAGTAAGGGAGAAAAACTGTTTTTT.

The chain carries TRBV20-1 and TRBJ2-3, with D perhaps given as TRBD1 or TRBD2 (5 bases each). Trimming removed 6 bases at V and 2 bases at J, with 9 bases between. Germline loops: CDR1 DFQATT, CDR2 SNEGSKA (reference sequence). The CDR3 spans 12 residues. The CDR3 region is CSALGTTDTQYF. The CDR3 coding sequence is TGCAGTGCCCTCGGGACCACAGATACGCAGTATTTT.

The V gene is TRBV7-2, the J gene TRBJ2-3; D call uncertain. Germline loops: CDR1 SGHTA, CDR2 FQGNSA. The CDR3 is 14 residues long. V was shortened by 1 base and J by 3 bases, with 8 bases between the two germline ends. In DNA, the CDR3 is TGTGCCAGCAGCTTAGTGGCAATGACAGATACGCAGTATTTT. Encoded protein: CASSLVAMTDTQYF.

The gene calls are TRBV20-1 and TRBJ1-1; D uncertain. Germline V gene sequence: CDR1 DFQATT, CDR2 SNEGSKA (reference sequence). V lost 6 bases, J lost 9 bases, and 17 bases lay in between. The CDR3 sequence is 12 residues long. CDR3 DNA: TGCAGTGCCACCCCGGGCAGCCCCAAAGCTTTCTTT. Translated: CSATPGSPKAFF.

The chain couples TRBV7-8 to TRBJ2-7, with D hard to call. This CDR3 spans 13 amino acids. From germline, CDR1 is SGHVS and CDR2 FQNEAQ. V lost 6 bases, J lost 2 bases, and 11 bases lay in between. The CDR3 DNA reads as TGTGCCAGCAGTGAAGTCAGCCCCTACGAGCAGTACTTC. Translated, it gives CASSEVSPYEQYF.

The table lists this clonotype with many counts. This chain connects TRBV19 to TRBJ1-1; D may be TRBD1 (5 bases). This CDR3 comprises 14 residues. The V gene lost 0 bases and the J gene lost 5 bases, with 10 bases spanning the gap. Germline CDR1 reads LNHDA; CDR2 reads SQIVND (reference sequence). Here the CDR3 DNA reads TGTGCCAGTAGTATAGAGGCAGGGACTACTGAAGCTTTCTTT. Translated, it gives CASSIEAGTTEAFF.